This T cell receptor (beta chain) was obtained from a study of T cells after posttransplantation cyclophosphamide. Broader study findings: After PTCy, TRB diversity resembled that of CNI/methotrexate controls. Blood and skin or GI T cell repertoires showed limited TRB overlap.

Many counts were recorded for this clone. Its antigen is not identified. The CDR3 sequence is 15 residues long. The V gene end was trimmed by 0 bases and the J gene end by 4 bases; junction bases not matched to a gene: 5. Germline V gene lookup returns CDR1 SGHTA and CDR2 FQGNSA. On the day of bone marrow donation, the related graft donor provided peripheral blood. The data were produced by immunoSEQ multiplex PCR, yet TCRdb's version contains in-frame clones alone and is incomplete. There are about 40,000 clones in the sample, none observed a single time. The gene calls are TRBV7-2 and TRBJ1-2; 7 bases agree with TRBD1. This TCR was recovered from a woman aged 45-65 years in good health and a related stem cell transplant donor. Sequenced sample: PBMCs. CDR3 nucleotide sequence: TGTGCCAGCAGCTTAGCGGGGACAGCGCTCTATGGCTACACCTTC. This encodes CASSLAGTALYGYTF.